These 30 T cell receptor beta chains came from one sample sequenced in a study of CD8 T cell repertoires and HIV-1 epitope variants. Clones were read by immunoSEQ multiplex PCR, and TCRdb kept only the in-frame ones, dropping some. The repertoire consists of under 100,000 clones, with approximately 70% occurring once and the leading ten covering under 30%. Sequenced material: uncultured baseline CD8+ T cells from peripheral blood mononuclear cells (PBMCs). Every receptor here comes from a male donor with HIV.

The chain combines TRBV7-9 with TRBJ2-7; no definite D call. Germline CDR1 is SEHNR and CDR2 is FQNEAQ (reference sequence). This CDR3 spans 11 amino acids. V lost 5 bases and J lost 5, with 7 bases in between. The CDR3 nucleotides are TGTGCCAGCAGCACACATGACGAGCAGTACTTC. Encoded protein: CASSTHDEQYF.

Comment on this clone: Other DNA sequences within the sample encode an identical CDR3. V usage is TRBV28 and J usage is TRBJ2-7; D might be TRBD1 (6 bases). This CDR3 is built from 13 residues. The ends were cut back, 5 bases at V and 7 bases at J, with 15 bases in the middle. Germline CDR1 MDHEN, CDR2 SYDVKM. The CDR3 region has the DNA TGTGCCAGCAGTCTCACAGGGAAGGGTGAGCAGTACTTC. This gives the protein CASSLTGKGEQYF.

V usage is TRBV6-6 and J usage is TRBJ2-3, with 13 bases identical to TRBD2. Germline V gene data show CDR1 as MNHNY and CDR2 as SVGAGI (reference sequence). The CDR3 extends over 16 amino acids. V shed 6 bases and J 1 base; nucleotides not matched to a gene: 4. The CDR3 loop is CASSYGLAGGTDTQYF. The CDR3 nucleotides are TGTGCCAGCAGCTACGGACTAGCGGGGGGCACAGATACGCAGTATTTT.

The chain couples TRBV29-1 to TRBJ2-4; possible D gene TRBD1, 5 bases. This CDR3 spans 14 amino acids. Germline CDR1 and CDR2: SQVTM and ANQGSEA. Trimming removed 4 bases at V and 7 bases at J, with 17 bases between. This CDR3 is CSVAVNGASNIQYF. CDR3 bases: TGCAGCGTTGCGGTTAATGGGGCAAGCAACATTCAGTACTTC.

This clone appeared once. The DNA of the CDR3 is TGTGCCAGCAGTCCCGACAGGGGCACAGATACGCAGTATTTT. It specifies CASSPDRGTDTQYF. The J gene is TRBJ2-3, the V gene TRBV28; 7 bases map to TRBD1. Trimming took 5 bases from V and 1 from J; bases not matched to a gene: 3. The CDR3 is made up of 14 amino acids. Germline lookup yields CDR1 MDHEN and CDR2 SYDVKM.

This chain joins TRBV5-6 and TRBJ2-7; D gene unclear. The germline V and J ends were trimmed by 3 bases and 7 bases, with 11 bases remaining between them. CDR3 length: 12 amino acids. Germline V gene data show CDR1 as SGHDT and CDR2 as YYEEEE. This CDR3 is CASSSLISEQYF. The CDR3 region has the DNA TGTGCCAGCAGCTCCCTGATATCAGAGCAGTACTTC.

The chain links TRBV5-4 to TRBJ2-1; TRBD2 aligns across 14 bases. There are 15 residues in the CDR3. Germline CDR1 SGHNT, CDR2 YYREEE (reference sequence). Trimming cost V 2 bases and J 14 bases; bases outside gene matches: 9. Here the CDR3 reads CASSFRLAGGFVEFF. The DNA of the CDR3 is TGTGCCAGCAGCTTCAGACTAGCGGGAGGGTTCGTGGAGTTCTTC.

V and J are TRBV27 and TRBJ2-3; no firm D call. This CDR3 is built from 14 residues. CDR1 and CDR2 from the germline V gene are MNHEY and SMNVEV (reference sequence). Trimming pared 0 bases from V and 0 bases from J, leaving 4 bases between. The CDR3 DNA reads TGTGCCAGCAGTTTATCGAGGAGCACAGATACGCAGTATTTT. Its protein product is CASSLSRSTDTQYF.

Worth noting for this clone: Additional DNA sequences in this sample encode the identical CDR3. CDR3 bases: TGTGCCAGCAGTTTTGGGTCCCAAGAGACCCAGTACTTC. The encoded protein is CASSFGSQETQYF. The J gene is TRBJ2-5, the V gene TRBV28; unclear D gene. The V and J ends lost 3 bases and 1 base respectively, with 6 bases between them. The CDR3 sequence is 13 residues long. CDR1 MDHEN and CDR2 SYDVKM come from the germline V gene.

The rearrangement joins TRBV6-1 to TRBJ2-7; a possible D gene is TRBD2 (5 bases). V lost 6 bases and J lost 2, with 14 bases in between. This CDR3 comprises 14 residues. CDR1 and CDR2 from the germline V gene are MNHNS and SASEGT. The chain's CDR3 is CASSPSGLTYEQYF. For the CDR3, the DNA is TGTGCCAGCAGCCCATCGGGGTTGACCTACGAGCAGTACTTC.

In its sample, this clone was seen once. V and J are TRBV5-6 and TRBJ2-1; the D call may be TRBD1 or TRBD2 (6 bases each). V lost 1 base and J lost 4, with 12 bases in between. The CDR3 sequence is 15 residues long. Looked up from germline, CDR1 is SGHDT and CDR2 is YYEEEE. CDR3 residues: CASSLWRGEYNEQFF. The CDR3 nucleotides read TGTGCCAGCAGCTTGTGGAGGGGGGAGTACAATGAGCAGTTCTTC.

V usage is TRBV6-5 and J usage is TRBJ1-4; D not resolved. V shed 3 bases and J shed 0 bases, with 8 bases lying between them. CDR3 size: 15 residues. Germline V lookup: CDR1 MNHEY, CDR2 SVGAGI. CDR3 nucleotides: TGTGCCAGCAGTTATCACCTGGCAACTAATGAAAAACTGTTTTTT. Its protein product is CASSYHLATNEKLFF.

The CDR3 is CASSVQGGPQHEQYF. The CDR3 region has the DNA TGCGCCAGCAGTGTTCAAGGGGGCCCACAACACGAGCAGTACTTC. The chain employs TRBV5-1 and TRBJ2-7; 7 bases match TRBD1. Germline CDR1 and CDR2: SGHRS and YFSETQ. The CDR3 sequence is 15 residues long. V lost 5 bases to trimming and J lost 5 bases; unmatched junction nucleotides: 13. Full variable domain (outside the CDR3, taken from reference TRBV5-1 and TRBJ2-7): KAGVTQTPRYLIKTRGQQVTLSCSPISGHRSVSWYQQTPGQGLQFLFEYFSETQRNKGNFPGRFSGRQFSNSRSEMNVSTLELGDSALYLCASSVQGGPQHEQYFGPGTRLTVT.

This clone occurred a few times. The chain joins TRBV28 to TRBJ2-2, with D unresolved. This CDR3 is 13 amino acids long. Per the germline V gene, CDR1 is MDHEN and CDR2 is SYDVKM. V dropped 2 bases and J dropped 4 bases, with 5 bases sitting between them. The CDR3 DNA follows: TGTGCCAGCAGTTTAACCCGCACCGGGGAGCTGTTTTTT. It encodes CASSLTRTGELFF.

This clone appeared a single time. The gene calls are TRBV7-8 and TRBJ1-2; D unclear. The CDR3 is made up of 11 amino acids. Trimming took 4 bases from V and 8 from J, leaving 8 bases between them. The germline V gene has CDR1 SGHVS and CDR2 FQNEAQ. This CDR3 is CASSSLGGYTF. CDR3 in DNA: TGTGCCAGCAGCTCCCTAGGGGGCTACACCTTC.

V and J are TRBV28 and TRBJ1-3; no definite D call. Between the trimmed V and J ends, which lost 9 bases and 0 bases, there was a span of 9 bases. The CDR3 contains 13 residues. Germline V CDR1 and CDR2: MDHEN, SYDVKM. This CDR3 reads CASELSSGNTIYF. The CDR3 coding sequence is TGTGCCAGTGAACTTAGCTCTGGAAACACCATATATTTT. The complete variable domain, with remaining parts taken from reference TRBV28 and TRBJ1-3, reads DVKVTQSSRYLVKRTGEKVFLECVQDMDHENMFWYRQDPGLGLRLIYFSYDVKMKEKGDIPEGYSVSREKKERFSLILESASTNQTSMYLCASELSSGNTIYFGEGSWLTVV.

This clone was seen only a few times. The rearrangement joins TRBV19 to TRBJ2-6; D not certain. The CDR3 totals 16 residues. Germline CDR1 reads LNHDA; CDR2 reads SQIVND (reference sequence). The V gene lost 3 bases and the J gene lost 0 bases, with 9 bases spanning the gap. The CDR3 coding sequence is TGTGCCAGTAGTATCCGGATTATCTCTGGGGCCAACGTCCTGACTTTC. Encoded protein: CASSIRIISGANVLTF.

The chain joins TRBV5-1 to TRBJ2-7; D gene ambiguous. CDR3 length equals 14 residues. Germline CDR1 SGHRS, CDR2 YFSETQ. V lost 0 bases, J lost 0 bases, and 7 bases lay in between. The CDR3 is CASSLEAASYEQYF. The CDR3 DNA is TGCGCCAGCAGCTTGGAGGCTGCCTCCTACGAGCAGTACTTC. The full variable domain, with the rest looked up from reference TRBV5-1 and TRBJ2-7, is KAGVTQTPRYLIKTRGQQVTLSCSPISGHRSVSWYQQTPGQGLQFLFEYFSETQRNKGNFPGRFSGRQFSNSRSEMNVSTLELGDSALYLCASSLEAASYEQYFGPGTRLTVT.

The chain employs TRBV29-1 and TRBJ2-7; TRBD1 matches 7 bases. Germline trimming cut 2 bases from V and 4 bases from J; bases unmatched to any gene: 5. The germline V gene encodes CDR1 SQVTM and CDR2 ANQGSEA. This CDR3 is built from 13 residues. The DNA of the CDR3 is TGCAGCGTTGAAAAGGGGGCGCGATACGAGCAGTACTTC. Translated, it gives CSVEKGARYEQYF.

V gene TRBV19 combines with J gene TRBJ2-3; possibly TRBD1 or TRBD2 for D (5 bases each). The V end was cut by 3 bases, the J end by 2 bases, with 15 bases between. Germline CDR1 and CDR2: LNHDA and SQIVND (reference sequence). The CDR3 spans 16 residues. The CDR3 coding sequence is TGTGCCAGTAGTATCCTGGGACGGAGGAACACAGATACGCAGTATTTT. It encodes CASSILGRRNTDTQYF.

The J gene is TRBJ1-1, the V gene TRBV29-1; TRBD1 aligns across 10 bases. Germline V gene sequence: CDR1 SQVTM, CDR2 ANQGSEA. J gave up 5 bases and V 7 bases, and 7 bases lay outside the gene matches. CDR3 length: 13 residues. The CDR3 sequence is CSARGQGETEAFF. The CDR3 region has the DNA TGCAGCGCCAGAGGACAGGGGGAGACTGAAGCTTTCTTT.

The chain is built from TRBV6-5 and TRBJ1-1; D unresolved. The length of the CDR3 is 13 residues. V was trimmed by 4 bases and J by 1 base, leaving 7 bases between them. Germline-derived CDR1 and CDR2 are MNHEY and SVGAGI. DNA of the CDR3: TGTGCCAGCAGTTTGCACCGGAACACTGAAGCTTTCTTT. Its translation is CASSLHRNTEAFF.

The chain joins TRBV6-5 to TRBJ2-1; a weak D match, TRBD2 (5 bases). This CDR3 contains 15 residues. V lost 7 bases, J lost 3 bases, and 16 bases lay in between. Germline loops: CDR1 MNHEY, CDR2 SVGAGI. CDR3 in DNA: TGTGCCAGCACCACGGGTCAGCGGAGCTACAATGAGCAGTTCTTC. Its translation is CASTTGQRSYNEQFF.

This chain joins TRBV5-6 and TRBJ2-7; TRBD1 matches at 9 bases. Per germline, CDR1 SGHDT and CDR2 YYEEEE. The CDR3 totals 14 residues. V shed 3 bases and J 2 bases; nucleotides not matched to a gene: 3. The CDR3 is CASSSDRGPYEQYF. DNA of the CDR3: TGTGCCAGCAGCTCGGACAGGGGACCCTACGAGCAGTACTTC.

The V call is TRBV6-5, the J call TRBJ1-6, with TRBD1 matching over 7 bases. The trim removed 8 bases at V and 2 bases at J, leaving 3 bases unmatched. The CDR3 is 14 amino acids. CDR1 is MNHEY and CDR2 is SVGAGI in the germline V gene. The CDR3 DNA reads TGTGCCAGCTCACAGGGGACCTATAATTCACCCCTCCACTTT. The encoded protein is CASSQGTYNSPLHF.

This clone was picked up many times. The V gene is TRBV18, the J gene TRBJ2-5; weak D call: TRBD1 (6 bases). Germline V CDR1 and CDR2: KGHSH, LQKENI. The CDR3 loop spans 15 amino acids. V was clipped by 2 bases and J by 3 bases, with 13 bases between them. DNA for the CDR3: TGTGCCAGCTCACCATTCGCAGGGGCAGAAGAGACCCAGTACTTC. This sequence encodes CASSPFAGAEETQYF.

This clone was observed a few times. The V gene is TRBV29-1, the J gene TRBJ1-1; 7 bases line up with TRBD1. After removal of 6 bases from V and 0 bases from J, the junction contained 7 bases not matched to a gene. Germline CDR1 SQVTM, CDR2 ANQGSEA. The CDR3 is made up of 14 amino acids. For the CDR3, the DNA is TGCAGCGTCGGAACAGGGGATATGAACACTGAAGCTTTCTTT. Its protein product is CSVGTGDMNTEAFF. Complete variable domain (other parts from reference TRBV29-1 and TRBJ1-1): SAVISQKPSRDICQRGTSLTIQCQVDSQVTMMFWYRQQPGQSLTLIATANQGSEATYESGFVIDKFPISRPNLTFSTLTVSNMSPEDSSIYLCSVGTGDMNTEAFFGQGTRLTVV.

The chain joins TRBV7-3 to TRBJ2-7, with D possibly matching TRBD2 (6 bases). Germline CDR1 and CDR2: SGHTA and FQGTGA. Trimming pared 1 base from V and 5 bases from J, leaving 9 bases between. The CDR3 runs to 13 residues. The CDR3 region has the DNA TGTGCCAGCAGCTTAAGGTGGGGGGACGAGCAGTACTTC. Translating gives CASSLRWGDEQYF.

The chain couples TRBV7-9 to TRBJ2-1; a possible D gene is TRBD2 (6 bases). The CDR3 runs to 15 residues. V lost 5 bases to trimming and J lost 2 bases, with 13 bases between them. The germline gives CDR1 SEHNR, CDR2 FQNEAQ (reference sequence). The DNA of the CDR3 is TGTGCCAGCAGCAGCATAGCGGCCCCCTACAATGAGCAGTTCTTC. Its translation is CASSSIAAPYNEQFF. The whole variable domain, filled in from reference TRBV7-9 and TRBJ2-1, reads DTGVSQNPRHKITKRGQNVTFRCDPISEHNRLYWYRQTLGQGPEFLTYFQNEAQLEKSRLLSDRFSAERPKGSFSTLEIQRTEQGDSAMYLCASSSIAAPYNEQFFGPGTRLTVL.

This chain joins TRBV7-6 and TRBJ2-7; 7 bases are a match to TRBD1. The CDR3 totals 16 residues. With 5 bases clipped from V and 0 bases from J, the junction kept 10 bases outside the gene matches. CDR1 and CDR2 (germline): SGHVS, FNYEAQ. CDR3 coding DNA: TGTGCCAGCAGCACCTCCGGACAGGTAAGCTCCTACGAGCAGTACTTC. The encoded protein is CASSTSGQVSSYEQYF.